Listed below are T cell receptor beta chains from one sample, sequenced in a study of T cells in Graves' hyperthyroidism and ophthalmopathy. TCRdb processed the multiplex PCR reads anew with MiXCR; each CDR3 protein has one entry. The data hold around 540,000 distinct CDR3 sequences, with around 46% observed a single time. Sequencing was performed on peripheral blood or thyroid tissue (not recorded which). These receptor sequences come from a woman under 30 with Graves' hyperthyroidism. Both conserved end residues are trimmed from each CDR3. Each record gives: V gene, CDR3 protein.

V gene: TRBV19
CDR3 protein: ASSIDPTGVNTEAF

V gene: TRBV19
CDR3 protein: ASNDRGSGNTIY

V gene: TRBV7-8
CDR3 protein: ASSLAETTEQY

V gene: TRBV10-2
CDR3 protein: ASSESGGSYQETQY

V gene: TRBV7-6
CDR3 protein: ASSATFKGQPQH

V gene: TRBV29-1
CDR3 protein: SVMDPGTGSQETQY

V gene: TRBV2
CDR3 protein: ASRGTGSGRNQPQY

V gene: TRBV29-1
CDR3 protein: SVLPGQGEETQY

V gene: TRBV15
CDR3 protein: ATSRDPGARSNQPQH

V gene: TRBV7-2
CDR3 protein: ASSLRVREKLF

V gene: TRBV5-1
CDR3 protein: ASSLGQGADTVLEAF

V gene: TRBV14
CDR3 protein: ASSQVRGKGTEAF

V gene: TRBV20-1
CDR3 protein: SASLKAETQY

V gene: TRBV20-1
CDR3 protein: SARGGPGANVLT

V gene: TRBV7-9
CDR3 protein: ASSSNRLAGGQETQY

V gene: TRBV25-1
CDR3 protein: ASSFSRQLGYGYT

V gene: TRBV6-1
CDR3 protein: ASERGGEPGETQY

V gene: TRBV25-1
CDR3 protein: ASSARWGGEAF

V gene: TRBV6-7
CDR3 protein: ASSYFGGYT

V gene: TRBV7-2
CDR3 protein: ASSLVAGGEKLF

V gene: TRBV7-6
CDR3 protein: ASTQGELYEQY

V gene: TRBV2
CDR3 protein: ASTLTSSGGTYEQY

V gene: TRBV29-1
CDR3 protein: SVAGTSQLGIVETQY

V gene: TRBV6-1
CDR3 protein: AISEAVTMNTEAF

V gene: TRBV7-9
CDR3 protein: ASSFPLANSYEQY

V gene: TRBV24-1
CDR3 protein: ATSATGTGEQY

V gene: TRBV20-1
CDR3 protein: SARVAGGSGYT

V gene: TRBV9
CDR3 protein: ASSVEDGGYGYT

V gene: TRBV10-3
CDR3 protein: ASSRASLWETQY

V gene: TRBV15
CDR3 protein: ATSRDVWDEQY

V gene: TRBV7-9
CDR3 protein: ASSPTVRTGTVFDRLF

V gene: TRBV20-1
CDR3 protein: SAESYEQY

V gene: TRBV20-1
CDR3 protein: SARGGTQY

V gene: TRBV2
CDR3 protein: ASQRGSSYEQY

V gene: TRBV14
CDR3 protein: ASTLEGSTEAF

V gene: TRBV9
CDR3 protein: ASSVVGGEQY

V gene: TRBV7-3
CDR3 protein: ASSLAGVGEKLF

V gene: TRBV2
CDR3 protein: ASSLTQGGNGYT

V gene: TRBV7-7
CDR3 protein: ASSEGTGDRHNYGYT

V gene: TRBV7-3
CDR3 protein: ASSLGGGLETQY

V gene: TRBV15
CDR3 protein: ATSSVGGLNQPQH